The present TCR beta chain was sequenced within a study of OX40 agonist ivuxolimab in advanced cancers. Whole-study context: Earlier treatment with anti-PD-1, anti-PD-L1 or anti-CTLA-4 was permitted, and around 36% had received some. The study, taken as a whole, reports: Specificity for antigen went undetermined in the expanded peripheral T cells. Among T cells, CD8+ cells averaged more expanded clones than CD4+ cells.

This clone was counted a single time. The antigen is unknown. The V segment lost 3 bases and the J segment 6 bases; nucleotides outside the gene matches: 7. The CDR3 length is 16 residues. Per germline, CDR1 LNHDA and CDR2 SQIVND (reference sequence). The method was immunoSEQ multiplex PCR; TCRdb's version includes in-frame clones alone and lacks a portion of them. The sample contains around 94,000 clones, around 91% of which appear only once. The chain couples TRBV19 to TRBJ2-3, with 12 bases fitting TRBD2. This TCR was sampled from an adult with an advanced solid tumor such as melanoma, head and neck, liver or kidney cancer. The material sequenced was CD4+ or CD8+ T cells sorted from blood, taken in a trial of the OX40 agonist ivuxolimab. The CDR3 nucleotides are TGTGCCAGTAGTATCCAGACTAGCGGGAGCGGGGATACGCAGTATTTT. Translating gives CASSIQTSGSGDTQYF.